These 5 T cell receptor beta chains were sequenced from one sample in a study of shared T cell receptors in the human thymus. TCRdb's table, derived via immunoSEQ multiplex PCR, lists solely in-frame clones and lacks some. The sample includes 65,000 to 70,000 clones, about 95% of them seen just once. The sample taken for sequencing was thymocytes. The receptor set was obtained from a human donor.

The chain couples TRBV18 to TRBJ2-2; no reliable D call. Germline V gene lookup returns CDR1 KGHSH and CDR2 LQKENI. The V and J ends lost 3 bases and 6 bases respectively, with 17 bases between them. This CDR3 spans 16 amino acids. CDR3 protein: CASSPPQRFVAGELFF. CDR3 DNA: TGTGCCAGCTCACCTCCCCAAAGGTTTGTCGCCGGGGAGCTGTTTTTT.

V is TRBV7-2 and J is TRBJ2-7; 12 bases map to TRBD2. J gave up 3 bases and V 4 bases, and 10 bases lay outside the gene matches. The CDR3 is 17 residues long. The V gene's germline CDR1 is SGHTA and CDR2 FQGNSA. The CDR3 sequence is CASSCPASGGALYEQYF. In DNA, the CDR3 is TGTGCCAGCAGCTGCCCGGCTAGCGGGGGGGCTCTCTACGAGCAGTACTTC.

The chain is built from TRBV14 and TRBJ1-2, with D perhaps TRBD1 (6 bases). CDR3 size: 15 residues. V was shortened by 1 base and J by 0 bases, with 9 bases between the two germline ends. Germline CDR1 reads SGHDN; CDR2 reads FVKESK. The CDR3 is CASSQGQVANYGYTF. CDR3 DNA sequence: TGTGCCAGCAGCCAAGGACAGGTGGCTAACTATGGCTACACCTTC.

V usage is TRBV7-9 and J usage is TRBJ2-1, with a tentative D call TRBD1 (5 bases). Trimming shortened V by 9 bases and J by 5 bases, and 20 bases separated the two germline ends. CDR3 length equals 15 residues. Germline lookup yields CDR1 SEHNR and CDR2 FQNEAQ (reference sequence). Here the CDR3 DNA reads TGTGCCAGTCGCCCCTCAGGGTCGGTTAACAATGAGCAGTTCTTC. It specifies CASRPSGSVNNEQFF.

This chain links TRBV9 with TRBJ2-3; 9 nucleotides match TRBD2. CDR3 length equals 19 residues. CDR1 and CDR2 from the germline V gene are SGDLS and YYNGEE. The trim removed 0 bases at V and 4 bases at J, leaving 15 bases unmatched. CDR3 protein: CASSVAWDEAGGPSDTQYF. The CDR3 bases are TGTGCCAGCAGCGTAGCTTGGGATGAGGCGGGGGGGCCGTCAGATACGCAGTATTTT. The variable domain in full, completed from reference TRBV9 and TRBJ2-3, reads DSGVTQTPKHLITATGQRVTLRCSPRSGDLSVYWYQQSLDQGLQFLIQYYNGEERAKGNILERFSAQQFPDLHSELNLSSLELGDSALYFCASSVAWDEAGGPSDTQYFGPGTRLTVL.